The rows below give T cell receptor beta chains drawn from one sample of a study of T cells after yellow fever vaccination. Each CDR3 protein gets one entry after TCRdb re-called the 5' RACE reads with MiXCR. This table has about 310,000 distinct CDR3 sequences, approximately 3.9% appearing once. The specimen was PBMCs, collected on the day of the yellow fever booster vaccination. The receptors shown here come from a man aged 18-30 years who received the YFV17D yellow fever vaccine. CDR3s include the opening cysteine and the closing phenylalanine or tryptophan. Each record gives: J gene, V gene, CDR3 protein.

TRBJ2-5	TRBV30	CAWSVQLAGAQETQYF
TRBJ1-5	TRBV19	CASSLELGTGLNQPQHF
TRBJ2-1	TRBV4-1	CASSQNPQLATYNEQFF
TRBJ2-3	TRBV12-3/TRBV12-4	CASSSRAWTSGGRDTQYF
TRBJ2-7	TRBV5-6	CASKSGVHYEQYF
TRBJ2-1	TRBV12-3/TRBV12-4	CASNGGRSSYNEQFF
TRBJ2-7	TRBV10-2	CASRDRSHEQYF
TRBJ2-1	TRBV12-3/TRBV12-4	CASRGLDSYNEQFF
TRBJ2-1	TRBV6-5	CASSYRGASGNEQFF
TRBJ1-4	TRBV20-1	CSARPQGDGEKLFF
TRBJ1-4	TRBV11-2	CASRAAGFSNEKLFF
TRBJ2-2	TRBV3-1	CASSQRGGMAGELFF
TRBJ2-1	TRBV7-8	CASSPSNNEQFF
TRBJ2-2	TRBV7-9	CASSLGLGELFF
TRBJ1-3	TRBV18	CASSRGEGRSGNTIYF
TRBJ1-2	TRBV27	CASSLSTGYGYTF
TRBJ2-2	TRBV10-3	CAISPGQGNTGELFF
TRBJ2-3	TRBV6-6	CASSISSTSTDTQYF
TRBJ1-2	TRBV5-4	CASSTGTGGASNYGYTF
TRBJ2-2	TRBV4-1	CASSQAGSGNGELFF
TRBJ2-7	TRBV19	CASSIGTGLYEQYF
TRBJ2-7	TRBV6-5	CASIYGTGALEQYF
TRBJ2-7	TRBV6-5	CASSYRALYEQYF
TRBJ1-6	TRBV11-1	CASSRGTGGSYNSPLHF
TRBJ1-4	TRBV7-2	CASSLGGGRANEKLFF
TRBJ2-7	TRBV19	CASSIQGLYEQYF
TRBJ2-5	TRBV18	CASSPWTGARQETQYF
TRBJ1-1	TRBV7-9	CASSQLQGGVAFF
TRBJ1-2	TRBV12-3/TRBV12-4	CASSSQGFYGYTF
TRBJ2-1	TRBV7-9	CASSSGGGSLNEQFF
TRBJ2-2	TRBV6-2/TRBV6-3	CASSYGHTGELFF
TRBJ2-3	TRBV19	CASNLQGWSTDTQYF
TRBJ1-1	TRBV5-1	CASSWEGRDTEAFF
TRBJ2-5	TRBV7-2	CASSFGTRGETQYF
TRBJ2-7	TRBV18	CASSRMAGDPYEQYF
TRBJ2-2	TRBV18	CASSPAAAGELFF
TRBJ1-5	TRBV5-1	CASSLVGDYNQPQHF
TRBJ1-2	TRBV19	CASSPDPNYGYTF
TRBJ1-6	TRBV7-8	CASRPQGQAYSPLHF
TRBJ1-6	TRBV12-3/TRBV12-4	CASSPPGDSPLHF
TRBJ1-3	TRBV20-1	CSASPPTGPGNTIYF